A selection of T cell receptor beta chains follows, all from one sample in a study of T cells in Graves' hyperthyroidism and ophthalmopathy. One entry per CDR3 protein results from TCRdb running MiXCR on the multiplex PCR reads. The data show approximately 610,000 distinct CDR3 sequences, roughly 17% seen once. Material: blood. The receptors here all came from a woman between 18 and 30 years old with Graves' hyperthyroidism. Each CDR3 is given without its conserved first and last residue. Rows give clone size only sometimes, using once, few, many, or a class for an expanded clone.

>many|TRBV10-3|TRBJ1-1
AIRGTGSVTEAF
>many|TRBV18|TRBJ1-1
ASSEGADAF
>many|TRBV7-2|TRBJ2-5
ASSLQLRGVAGGGGETQY
>NA|TRBV4-3|TRBJ2-1
ASSQELRGGWYEQF
>many|TRBV20-1|TRBJ2-7
SARGTAGGSYEQY
>NA|TRBV20-1|TRBJ1-5
SATSQAWAYQPQH
>many|TRBV2|TRBJ2-1
ASSKYPGLSYNEQF
>few|TRBV14|TRBJ2-3
ASSQTSGANTDTQY
>many|TRBV7-9|TRBJ2-7
ASSPNTGGEQY
>NA|TRBV4-1|TRBJ2-1
ASSQTTTSSYNEQF
>NA|TRBV19|TRBJ2-5
ASSMGPTQETQY
>many|TRBV7-8|TRBJ2-7
ASSTRSQGIEQY
>few|TRBV7-2|TRBJ1-4
ASSLSRGIAKLF
>few|TRBV14|TRBJ1-2
ASSRSPYGYT
>many|TRBV6-1|TRBJ1-5
ASSGQISNQPQH
>NA|TRBV27|TRBJ1-1
ASSLLQGEAF
>NA|TRBV27|TRBJ2-1
ATSPGTSGYNEQF
>few|TRBV24-1|TRBJ2-3
ATSDPVRSTDTQY
>few|TRBV5-5|TRBJ2-5
ASSRRPPGQGEETQY
>many|TRBV6-2/TRBV6-3|TRBJ1-1
ASRGSHIVSEAF
>many|TRBV20-1|TRBJ2-1
SARGLLSSYNEQF
>many|TRBV28|TRBJ1-1
ASTYTGENTEAF
>NA|TRBV7-9|TRBJ1-1
ASSLGLVRGGMNTEAL
>NA|TRBV7-3|TRBJ2-2
ASSQGQGATGELF
>NA|TRBV7-9|TRBJ1-6
ASNNWGAGFGNSPLH
>NA|TRBV30|TRBJ2-7
AWMKGNSYEQY
>many|TRBV20-1|TRBJ2-2
SATAREADNTGELF
>NA|TRBV12-3/TRBV12-4|TRBJ1-1
ASSVDRGAF
>NA|TRBV6-2/TRBV6-3|TRBJ2-7
ASSSTLSGGYSEQY
>few|TRBV10-3|TRBJ1-2
AIRQGAGGYT
>many|TRBV2|TRBJ2-1
ASRGTSGSNYNEQF
>many|TRBV7-9|TRBJ2-3
ASSLGLTSGSGTDTQY
>many|TRBV7-8|TRBJ2-5
ASSLGKRGKQETQY
>few|TRBV7-9|TRBJ2-7
ASSLDRGAGGPYEQY
>many|TRBV20-1|TRBJ1-2
SAPRDGIYGYT
>NA|TRBV5-1|TRBJ2-7
ASSSRGQQY
>many|TRBV5-1|TRBJ2-7
ASSPQRGTYEQY
>NA|TRBV11-2|TRBJ2-4
ASSLGAGASRFQY
>few|TRBV7-2|TRBJ2-3
ASSWVTGIAGTDTQY
>few|TRBV2|TRBJ1-5
ASRGGSNQPQH
>NA|TRBV27|TRBJ1-6
ASRPGQNSPLH
>many|TRBV9|TRBJ1-1
ASSEQGEGYTEAF
>NA|TRBV20-1|TRBJ1-1
SASEYYTEAF
>many|TRBV5-5|TRBJ2-3
ASSTPTGKADTQY
>many|TRBV28|TRBJ1-4
ASSFLSPNEKLF
>few|TRBV7-9|TRBJ2-1
ASSSSGWGQF
>NA|TRBV5-8|TRBJ2-4
ASKNTGSSIQY
>many|TRBV20-1|TRBJ2-7
SASLAGSYEQY
>NA|TRBV15|TRBJ2-3
ATSVSDLTDTQY
>many|TRBV2|TRBJ1-2
ASSVDRRYGYT
>NA|TRBV20-1|TRBJ2-2
SARGGLAGVGTGELF
>many|TRBV28|TRBJ2-7
ASRISGMEQY
>many|TRBV2|TRBJ2-1
ASSRQGPSNEQF
>many|TRBV6-1|TRBJ1-1
ASRLQGAHTEAF
>NA|TRBV7-9|TRBJ2-5
ASSLYGTSETQY
>many|TRBV28|TRBJ2-7
ASSWGGEYEQY